This T cell receptor beta chain was identified in a study of CD8+ T cells in alopecia areata. About the study: The authors grafted skin from approximately 6-12-month-old C3H/HeJ donors with spontaneous alopecia onto 7-10-week-old female C3H/HeJ mice. Study-level findings and limits: Besides other cells, scalp samples also yield sequences of resident alphabeta T cells from normal skin. The study found TCR sharing across patients less clear than in mice, possibly for HLA reasons. Researchers report lesional scalp, most notably alopecia totalis/universalis, outstripped normal scalp in clonality.

Separation of pooled cutaneous lymph node cells was by sorting with CD4, CD8alpha, NKG2D, NKG2ACE and other markers. The CDR3 is 14 residues long. Germline V gives CDR1 GKSSPN, CDR2 SITVG. The V segment lost 0 bases and the J segment 0 bases; nucleotides outside the gene matches: 0. This clone has more than one count but fewer than ten. Its antigen is not known. The genes are named according to mouse. The read ends 4 residues shy of where the CDR3 ends; the end is completed using the germline J gene. The sample contains more than one DNA sequence encoding this CDR3. Extracted RNA was reverse transcribed, and the resulting cDNA served as sequencing template. Using immunoSEQ multiplex PCR, the repertoire was profiled, and TCRdb retains in-frame clones only, with some absent. This sample shows 290,000 or so clones and no singletons; more than 1% rests with the ten largest.

The chain combines TRBV31 with TRBJ1-1, with 8 bases matching TRBD1. The receptor's source is a C3H/HeJ mouse with alopecia areata. This line is of MHC haplotype H2-k. Sequencing was performed on CD4+ T cells sorted from a lymph node. The CDR3 reads CAWSLGQANTEVFF. The covered CDR3 bases are TGTGCCTGGAGTCTGGGACAGGCAAACACA.